These 26 T cell receptor beta chains were sequenced from one sample in a study of cytomegalovirus exposure and HLA in healthy donors. Vbeta (60) and Jbeta (13) primers were used in the PCR. Assay used: immunoSEQ multiplex PCR; TCRdb lists only in-frame clones, some missing. The sample lists around 70,000 clones; about three quarters were seen once. The sequencing input was PBMCs. These receptors originate from a male donor in good health and CMV-seropositive.

V is TRBV27 and J is TRBJ2-2, with 13 bases that match TRBD2. This CDR3 is 21 amino acids long. Trimming removed 2 bases from V and 1 base from J; junction bases left unmatched: 13. The germline CDR1 and CDR2 sequences are MNHEY and SMNVEV (reference sequence). DNA of the CDR3: TGTGCCAGCAGTTTAGTACCACCGGGACTAGCGGGAACCAGGAACACCGGGGAGCTGTTTTTT. Encoded protein: CASSLVPPGLAGTRNTGELFF.

The chain employs TRBV5-1 and TRBJ2-1; 13 nucleotides align to TRBD2. From germline, CDR1 is SGHRS and CDR2 YFSETQ. This CDR3 comprises 16 residues. The V gene end was trimmed by 1 base and the J gene end by 9 bases; junction bases not matched to a gene: 7. The CDR3 nucleotides are TGCGCCAGCAGCTTGCTGGGAGGACTAGCGGGAGTTGAGCAGTTCTTC. Its protein is CASSLLGGLAGVEQFF.

The chain carries TRBV7-6 and TRBJ1-6, with D perhaps matching TRBD1 (5 bases). Trimming pared 5 bases from V and 7 bases from J, leaving 15 bases between. CDR3 length: 15 amino acids. Germline V CDR1 and CDR2: SGHVS, FNYEAQ. The CDR3 DNA sequence: TGTGCCAGCAGCCCGAAGACAGTAAAAAATTCACCCCTCCACTTT. This codes for CASSPKTVKNSPLHF.

The V and J genes are TRBV28 and TRBJ1-2, with D uncertain. The CDR3 consists of 14 residues. The germline CDR1 and CDR2 sequences are MDHEN and SYDVKM. Trimming took off 7 bases at V and 7 bases at J, with 19 bases between the two ends. The CDR3 nucleotides read TGTGCCAGCACCCCGGCAGCTTCGCGGGCTGGCTACACCTTC. This encodes CASTPAASRAGYTF.

The chain carries TRBV27 and TRBJ1-6, with TRBD1 matching 9 bases. Losses at the gene ends were 5 bases for V and 10 bases for J; bases not matched to a gene: 6. This CDR3 has 14 amino acids. Germline lookup yields CDR1 MNHEY and CDR2 SMNVEV (reference sequence). The CDR3 bases are TGTGCCAGCAGTAGGACAGGGGATATCTCACCCCTCCACTTT. Its translation: CASSRTGDISPLHF.

This sequence joins TRBV18 and TRBJ1-3, with D tentatively TRBD1 (5 bases). The CDR3 contains 18 residues. V was clipped by 0 bases and J by 0 bases, with 15 bases between them. CDR1 and CDR2 from the germline V gene are KGHSH and LQKENI. The CDR3, as DNA: TGTGCCAGCTCACCACCGAACAGGCTGTACAGCTCTGGAAACACCATATATTTT. Protein sequence: CASSPPNRLYSSGNTIYF.

This clone occurred once. The chain couples TRBV5-5 to TRBJ1-1; D is perhaps TRBD1 (6 bases). Germline assignment: CDR1 SGHKS and CDR2 YYEKEE (reference sequence). V was cut by 5 bases and J by 3 bases, with 14 bases left in between. The CDR3 is made up of 14 amino acids. CDR3 residues: CASRSGVVDTEAFF. The CDR3 region has the DNA TGTGCCAGCAGGTCAGGGGTGGTAGACACTGAAGCTTTCTTT.

The chain recombines TRBV30 with TRBJ2-5, with 10 bases identical to TRBD2. This CDR3 comprises 15 residues. Germline V gene lookup returns CDR1 GTSNPN and CDR2 SVGIG (reference sequence). The J segment lost 1 base and the V segment lost 2 bases, leaving 4 bases of the junction unmatched. The CDR3 loop is CAWSPLAGAQETQYF. For the CDR3, the DNA is TGTGCCTGGAGTCCGCTAGCGGGAGCCCAAGAGACCCAGTACTTC.

The CDR3 protein is CASSLLAGEIVRSSYNEQFF. The CDR3 DNA sequence: TGTGCCAGCAGCTTACTGGCGGGAGAAATCGTTCGGAGCTCCTACAATGAGCAGTTCTTC. The rearrangement uses TRBV7-7 and TRBJ2-1; TRBD2 agrees at 7 bases. This CDR3 has 20 residues. Germline V gene sequence: CDR1 SSHAT, CDR2 FNYEAQ (reference sequence). Trimming removed 2 bases from V and 0 bases from J; junction bases left unmatched: 16.

CDR3 nucleotides: TGCGCCAGCACCAAAGGACAGGTGAACACCGGGGAGCTGTTTTTT. The encoded protein is CASTKGQVNTGELFF. This chain uses TRBV4-1 with TRBJ2-2; 7 bases align to TRBD1. Trimming removed 7 bases from V and 1 base from J; junction bases left unmatched: 6. The V gene's germline CDR1 is MGHRA and CDR2 YSYEKL. The CDR3 loop spans 15 amino acids.

V usage is TRBV30 and J usage is TRBJ1-5, with 7 bases identical to TRBD1. Germline CDR1 reads GTSNPN; CDR2 reads SVGIG (reference sequence). The CDR3 contains 13 residues. V shed 1 base, J shed 11 bases, and the junction held 8 bases outside the gene matches. CDR3 residues: CAWSGQGLMAQHF. CDR3 DNA sequence: TGTGCCTGGAGTGGACAGGGCCTAATGGCCCAGCATTTT.

Concerning this clone itself: Within the sample, other DNA sequences also encode this same CDR3. The chain has TRBV7-2 and TRBJ2-5; 13 bases agree with TRBD2. The CDR3 is 16 residues long. The germline CDR1 and CDR2 sequences are SGHTA and FQGNSA. V lost 5 bases, J lost 2 bases, and 5 bases stayed unmatched. CDR3 loop: CASSLATSGGQETQYF. The CDR3 DNA sequence: TGTGCCAGCAGCCTCGCGACTAGCGGGGGGCAAGAGACCCAGTACTTC.

The chain recombines TRBV4-1 with TRBJ2-2, with TRBD2 identical over 7 bases. Trimming took 6 bases from V and 0 from J; bases not matched to a gene: 4. Germline assignment: CDR1 MGHRA and CDR2 YSYEKL. CDR3 length: 15 residues. CDR3 sequence reads: CASRVSGTNTGELFF. The DNA of the CDR3 is TGCGCCAGCAGGGTGAGCGGGACGAACACCGGGGAGCTGTTTTTT.

This clone was found a few times. The DNA for the CDR3 is TGTGCCAGCAGTCCAGGGGCGACACAAGAATATAGCAATCAGCCCCAGCATTTT. Translation: CASSPGATQEYSNQPQHF. V and J are TRBV7-2 and TRBJ1-5, with a possible D match to TRBD1 (6 bases). Germline V lookup: CDR1 SGHTA, CDR2 FQGNSA. V lost 6 bases and J lost 0, with 21 bases in between. The CDR3 is made up of 18 amino acids.

In the case of this clone: Other DNA sequences from this sample encode an identical CDR3 as well. The chain has TRBV7-3 and TRBJ1-6, with 9 bases fitting TRBD1. Unmatched junction bases numbered 4, after V lost 3 bases and J lost 10 bases. The length of the CDR3 is 14 residues. The germline V gene encodes CDR1 SGHTA and CDR2 FQGTGA. The CDR3 protein is CASSFRGQGSPLHF. DNA of the CDR3: TGTGCCAGCAGCTTCCGGGGACAGGGCTCACCCCTCCACTTT.

The CDR3 reads CASSLRQGTNEKLFF. In DNA, the CDR3 is TGTGCCAGCAGCTTACGACAGGGGACTAATGAAAAACTGTTTTTT. The chain couples TRBV7-9 to TRBJ1-4; 8 nucleotides line up with TRBD1. Germline CDR1 reads SEHNR; CDR2 reads FQNEAQ (reference sequence). CDR3 length equals 15 residues. V lost 2 bases to trimming and J lost 2 bases; unmatched junction nucleotides: 1.

This clone was counted between two and nine times. The gene calls are TRBV6-4 and TRBJ2-1; D call uncertain. Trimming took off 4 bases at V and 9 bases at J, with 16 bases between the two ends. The CDR3 covers 14 residues. The germline V gene encodes CDR1 MRHNA and CDR2 SNTAGT. CDR3 in DNA: TGTGCCAGCAGTGTTGGTACCGAGGTCGCTGAGCAGTTCTTC. Its protein product is CASSVGTEVAEQFF.

The chain joins TRBV6-1 to TRBJ2-3; no reliable D call. Germline V gene sequence: CDR1 MNHNS, CDR2 SASEGT. Trimming took 1 base from V and 1 from J, leaving 18 bases between them. There are 18 residues in the CDR3. CDR3 amino acids: CASSEESPLLSGTDTQYF. CDR3 DNA: TGTGCCAGCAGTGAAGAGAGCCCATTATTATCTGGCACAGATACGCAGTATTTT.

This chain links TRBV10-3 with TRBJ2-1; 7 bases line up with TRBD2. Germline CDR1 and CDR2: ENHRY and SYGVKD. CDR3 length: 16 amino acids. The trim removed 0 bases at V and 2 bases at J, leaving 4 bases unmatched. CDR3 sequence: CAISESGLAAYNEQFF. In nucleotides, the CDR3 is TGTGCCATCAGTGAGTCGGGCCTAGCGGCCTACAATGAGCAGTTCTTC.

This clone was seen a single time. The V call is TRBV5-1, the J call TRBJ2-1; D is undetermined. V lost 4 bases, J lost 7 bases, and 9 bases lay in between. CDR3 length: 12 residues. CDR1 is SGHRS and CDR2 is YFSETQ in the germline V gene. The CDR3 reads CASSPRLNEQFF. As DNA, the CDR3 is TGCGCCAGCAGCCCTAGGCTGAATGAGCAGTTCTTC. The full variable domain, its missing parts supplied by reference TRBV5-1 and TRBJ2-1, is KAGVTQTPRYLIKTRGQQVTLSCSPISGHRSVSWYQQTPGQGLQFLFEYFSETQRNKGNFPGRFSGRQFSNSRSEMNVSTLELGDSALYLCASSPRLNEQFFGPGTRLTVL.

The chain combines TRBV9 with TRBJ2-7; tentatively, D is TRBD1 (5 bases). CDR3 size: 16 residues. Trimming left V 0 bases short and J 6 bases short, with 19 bases between. CDR1 is SGDLS, CDR2 YYNGEE, per germline. The CDR3 region is CASSVALMGPLSEQYF. For the CDR3, the DNA is TGTGCCAGCAGCGTAGCCCTCATGGGGCCCCTTAGCGAGCAGTACTTC.

This chain uses TRBV14 with TRBJ2-2; the match to TRBD2 covers 9 bases. This CDR3 contains 16 residues. From germline, CDR1 is SGHDN and CDR2 FVKESK. V gave up 1 base and J gave up 5 bases; unmatched junction bases: 5. In DNA form, the CDR3 reads TGTGCCAGCAGCCAAGGGGGCCTAGCGGGGACCGGGGAGCTGTTTTTT. This codes for CASSQGGLAGTGELFF. The full variable domain, its missing parts supplied by reference TRBV14 and TRBJ2-2, is EAGVTQFPSHSVIEKGQTVTLRCDPISGHDNLYWYRRVMGKEIKFLLHFVKESKQDESGMPNNRFLAERTGGTYSTLKVQPAELEDSGVYFCASSQGGLAGTGELFFGEGSRLTVL.

The chain links TRBV30 to TRBJ1-1, with 11 bases aligning to TRBD1. The germline V gene encodes CDR1 GTSNPN and CDR2 SVGIG (reference sequence). The junction had 7 bases not matched to a gene; V was cut back by 3 bases and J by 1 base. The CDR3 runs to 16 residues. CDR3 sequence: CAWSRTGGGGNTEAFF. Written as DNA, the CDR3 is TGTGCCTGGAGCCGGACAGGGGGCGGGGGGAACACTGAAGCTTTCTTT.

The sample holds one count of this clone. The V gene is TRBV30, the J gene TRBJ2-5; D possibly corresponds to TRBD1 (5 bases). V lost 2 bases to trimming and J lost 4 bases, with 11 bases between them. This CDR3 has 13 residues. Germline CDR1 reads GTSNPN; CDR2 reads SVGIG (reference sequence). The CDR3 loop reads CAWSRDRRETQYF. The CDR3 DNA reads TGTGCCTGGAGTCGAGACAGAAGAGAGACCCAGTACTTC.

V usage is TRBV4-1 and J usage is TRBJ2-1; 10 nucleotides agree with TRBD2. The CDR3 has 17 amino acids. Germline assignment: CDR1 MGHRA and CDR2 YSYEKL. V was pared by 4 bases and J by 5 bases, with 11 bases of the junction left unmatched. CDR3: CASSRGGIAGGHNEQFF. The CDR3 region has the DNA TGCGCCAGCAGCCGCGGGGGGATAGCGGGGGGACACAATGAGCAGTTCTTC.

The genes are TRBV11-2 and TRBJ2-3; a possible D gene is TRBD2 (5 bases). Trimming removed 4 bases at V and 4 bases at J, with 9 bases between. CDR1 is SGHAT and CDR2 is FQNNGV in the germline V gene. CDR3 length: 13 amino acids. The CDR3 loop is CASSSGVADTQYF. DNA of the CDR3: TGTGCCAGCAGCTCCGGGGTGGCAGATACGCAGTATTTT.